This entry lists 2 T cell receptor beta chains sequenced from one sample in a study of blood T cell repertoires in COVID-19. Only in-frame clones appear in the TCRdb table, and some are missing; sequencing was by immunoSEQ multiplex PCR. Here the sample spans over 70,000 clones, 65% to 85% being singletons. Specimen: peripheral blood. The receptors originated from a man between 65 and 85 years old with active or convalescent COVID-19.

The chain combines TRBV5-1 with TRBJ1-1; 7 bases line up with TRBD1. V was clipped by 4 bases and J by 3 bases; unmatched bases: 9. Germline V CDR1 and CDR2: SGHRS, YFSETQ. This CDR3 region has 15 residues. The CDR3, as DNA: TGCGCCAGCAGCCCCACTACAGGGGAGGACACTGAAGCTTTCTTT. Protein: CASSPTTGEDTEAFF.

The chain has TRBV5-1 and TRBJ1-4, with D perhaps TRBD1 (5 bases). Trimming cost V 2 bases and J 0 bases, with 11 bases left between them. Germline CDR1 and CDR2: SGHRS and YFSETQ. The CDR3 runs to 16 residues. CDR3: CASSFSGAATNEKLFF. CDR3 in DNA: TGCGCCAGCAGCTTCTCTGGGGCGGCAACTAATGAAAAACTGTTTTTT.